The clone carrying this T cell receptor beta chain came up once. The CDR3 has 14 residues. The germline CDR1 and CDR2 sequences are MNHNS and SASEGT. V lost 11 bases and J lost 2, with 18 bases in between. This sample is drawn from a study of technical replicates of blood from four donors. The table came from immunoSEQ multiplex PCR; TCRdb's copy has only in-frame clones and leaves some out. In the table there are 50,000 to 80,000 clones, 80% to 90% of which are singletons. The sequencing input was PBMCs. This receptor was obtained from a human donor in good health. Some clones in this sample may be carry-over from other donors' samples. The genes are TRBV6-1 and TRBJ2-5, with D possibly being TRBD2 (7 bases). Here the CDR3 reads CAGMGGALQETQYF. For the CDR3, the DNA is TGTGCCGGAATGGGGGGGGCACTGCAAGAGACCCAGTACTTC.